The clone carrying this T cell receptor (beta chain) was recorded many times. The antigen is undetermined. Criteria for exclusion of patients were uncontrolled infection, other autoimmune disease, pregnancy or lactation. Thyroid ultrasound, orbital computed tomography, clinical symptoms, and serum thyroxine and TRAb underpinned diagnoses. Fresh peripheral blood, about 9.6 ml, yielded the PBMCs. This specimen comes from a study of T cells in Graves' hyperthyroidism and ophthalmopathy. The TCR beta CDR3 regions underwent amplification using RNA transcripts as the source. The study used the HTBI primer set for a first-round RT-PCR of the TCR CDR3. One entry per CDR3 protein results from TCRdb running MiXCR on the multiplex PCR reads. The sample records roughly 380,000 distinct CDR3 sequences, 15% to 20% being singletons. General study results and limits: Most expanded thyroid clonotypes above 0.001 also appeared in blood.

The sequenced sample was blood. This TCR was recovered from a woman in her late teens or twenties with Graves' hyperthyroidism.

CDR3 bases: TGTGCCAGCAGTTCCGGGACAGGGAACAATCAGCCCCAGCATTTT. Its protein is CASSSGTGNNQPQHF. V and J are TRBV12-3 or TRBV12-4 and TRBJ1-5; 9 bases align to TRBD1. V dropped 4 bases and J dropped 3; count of bases not matched to a gene: 4. The CDR3 has 15 amino acids.